This paragraph reports one T cell receptor beta chain. This clonotype was counted ten times or more. There is no known antigen for this receptor. No base quality values were provided; no much bigger clone lies one nucleotide off. CDR1 MRHNA and CDR2 SNTAGT are derived from the germline V gene. V is trimmed back by 3 bases and J by 6 bases, and the junction contains 5 bases that no gene match accounts for. The CDR3 contains 15 residues, cysteine and phenylalanine counted. Only CDR3 DNA remains: 45 bases, in frame from the first base. The library was obtained by 5' RACE. The instrument given in TCRdb is NextSeq 500. In the TCR library protocol, unique molecular identifiers were attached to individual cDNA molecules to correct for PCR bias and sequencing error. Both TCR alpha and beta chains were sequenced, and tight co-correlation was observed between alpha and beta sequence abundances in each sample. The study's processing was this. V gene, J gene and CDR3 annotation of TCR sequences was performed with Decombinator V4. Expanded TCRs were defined as changing significantly between any two time points under a Poisson model with p below 0.0001. TCR abundances were normalised to the total number of TCRs sequenced per sample and expressed as counts per million. MAIT TCRs were defined by TRAV1-2 paired with TRAJ12, TRAJ20 or TRAJ33, and iNKT TCRs by TRAV10 paired with TRAJ18. VDJdb, accessed 1 November 2021, was searched for CMV, EBV and SARS-CoV-2 annotated TCRs, excluding TCRs annotated for multiple antigens. The public reads were run again by TCRdb, first through fastp at Q25 and then through MiXCR, and only productive beta chains were kept. Entries are consolidated by CDR3 protein sequence, retaining the most common genes and DNA. These V and J calls originate from TCRdb's pipeline instead of the authors' own analysis. The sample records some 58,000 distinct CDR3 sequences, 10% to 12% of which are singletons. Less than 3% of the sample rests with the top ten.

This sample is drawn from a study of early T cells in non-severe SARS-CoV-2 infection (dated by TCRdb to the early 2020s). Regarding the research as a whole: Bulk RNA from unsorted whole blood was used for TCR sequencing, so alpha and beta chains could not be paired.

A case-control design nested within a healthcare worker cohort in London, UK, was used, with weekly nasopharyngeal swab PCR tests and blood sampling performed. Healthcare workers were enrolled in the week of the UK lockdown, from 23 to 31 March 2020, and were followed every week for up to roughly 16 weeks. The paper as a whole reports these results and caveats: Matching against VDJdb was skewed toward anti-spike CD8 responses, likely underestimated virus-specific expansions, and missed private and CD4 specificities.

This receptor chain uses TRBV6-4 and TRBJ2-7; TRBD2 agrees with 13 junctional bases. The sequencing here drew on whole blood, taken at baseline. This sequence was found in an adult who was a healthcare worker with PCR-confirmed SARS-CoV-2 infection or an uninfected control (not recorded which). The sequenced DNA is TGTGCCAGCAGTGAGGACACTAGCGGGGGGGCCGAGCAGTACTTC. Its protein is CASSEDTSGGAEQYF.